These 30 T cell receptor beta chains were sequenced from one sample in a study of OX40 agonist ivuxolimab in advanced cancers. The method was immunoSEQ multiplex PCR; TCRdb's version includes in-frame clones alone and lacks a portion of them. The data show some 81,000 clones, with roughly 84% seen just once and around 6.5% held by the top ten. The sample consisted of CD4+ or CD8+ T cells sorted from blood, taken in a trial of the OX40 agonist ivuxolimab. The receptors originated from an adult with an advanced solid tumor such as melanoma, head and neck, liver or kidney cancer.

The V call is TRBV11-2, the J call TRBJ1-2; maybe TRBD1 (5 bases). The CDR3 runs to 18 residues. With 4 bases removed from V and 4 bases from J, the gap between germline ends came to 25 bases. Germline V gene lookup returns CDR1 SGHAT and CDR2 FQNNGV. CDR3 DNA: TGTGCCAGCAGCTCCCGCTTACAGGCCTCCCACACCTCCTATGGCTACACCTTC. Encoded protein: CASSSRLQASHTSYGYTF. Full variable domain (remainder filled in from reference TRBV11-2 and TRBJ1-2): EAGVAQSPRYKIIEKRQSVAFWCNPISGHATLYWYQQILGQGPKLLIQFQNNGVVDDSQLPKDRFSAERLKGVDSTLKIQPAKLEDSAVYLCASSSRLQASHTSYGYTFGSGTRLTVV.

The chain carries TRBV6-5 and TRBJ1-2; tentatively, D is TRBD1 (5 bases). Germline assignment: CDR1 MNHEY and CDR2 SVGAGI. The V end was cut by 1 base, the J end by 3 bases, with 6 bases between. The CDR3 loop spans 13 amino acids. CDR3 in amino acids: CASSYWGDYGYTF. Written as DNA, the CDR3 is TGTGCCAGCAGTTACTGGGGGGACTATGGCTACACCTTC.

This clone was detected only once. The V call is TRBV10-3, the J call TRBJ1-4; possibly TRBD1 for D (5 bases). The V gene's germline CDR1 is ENHRY and CDR2 SYGVKD. This CDR3 contains 14 residues. Trimming pared 11 bases from V and 3 bases from J, leaving 16 bases between. CDR3 sequence reads: CASSRDRANEKLFF. Written as DNA, the CDR3 is TGTGCCTCCAGCAGGGATCGGGCTAATGAAAAACTGTTTTTT.

The chain employs TRBV19 and TRBJ2-3, with D hard to call. V lost 1 base to trimming and J lost 2 bases, with 10 bases between them. The length of the CDR3 is 15 residues. The germline CDR1 and CDR2 sequences are LNHDA and SQIVND (reference sequence). The CDR3 nucleotides are TGTGCCAGTAGTATAGGAGGAAGAGTCACAGATACGCAGTATTTT. Its protein product is CASSIGGRVTDTQYF.

The chain links TRBV5-1 to TRBJ2-7, with a possible D match to TRBD1 (6 bases). Germline CDR1 SGHRS, CDR2 YFSETQ. The CDR3 loop spans 15 amino acids. With 4 bases removed from V and 2 bases from J, the gap between germline ends came to 16 bases. The CDR3 loop reads CASSPEGGWAYEQYF. DNA for the CDR3: TGCGCCAGCAGCCCGGAAGGGGGATGGGCCTACGAGCAGTACTTC.

The J gene is TRBJ1-2, the V gene TRBV4-1; D not resolved. Trimming removed 0 bases from V and 2 bases from J, with 4 bases in between. Germline assignment: CDR1 MGHRA and CDR2 YSYEKL. The CDR3 sequence is 13 residues long. The CDR3: CASSQDGNYGYTF. CDR3 nucleotides: TGCGCCAGCAGCCAAGATGGGAACTATGGCTACACCTTC.

The gene calls are TRBV10-3 and TRBJ2-3; 11 bases agree with TRBD1. The CDR3 is 15 residues long. CDR1 is ENHRY, CDR2 SYGVKD, per germline. Losses at the gene ends were 1 base for V and 9 bases for J; bases not matched to a gene: 6. The CDR3 DNA follows: TGTGCCATCAGTGAGTGGACAGGGGGCGCAGGGACGCAGTATTTT. Amino acid sequence: CAISEWTGGAGTQYF.

V usage is TRBV30 and J usage is TRBJ1-6, with 9 bases identical to TRBD1. Germline trimming cut 7 bases from V and 6 bases from J; bases unmatched to any gene: 7. The germline V gene encodes CDR1 GTSNPN and CDR2 SVGIG (reference sequence). This CDR3 contains 14 residues. CDR3 residues: CAYNGGQGNSPLHF. CDR3 nucleotides: TGTGCCTACAACGGGGGACAGGGTAATTCACCCCTCCACTTT.

The chain is built from TRBV6-1 and TRBJ2-1, with D uncertain. The V end lost 2 bases, the J end lost 6 bases, and 8 bases lay between the germline ends. Germline V CDR1 and CDR2: MNHNS, SASEGT. The CDR3 contains 13 residues. The CDR3 coding sequence is TGTGCCAGCAGTGAACGACACCTCAATGAGCAGTTCTTC. As protein: CASSERHLNEQFF.

The CDR3 sequence: CASSLLAGVGEQYF. In DNA, the CDR3 is TGTGCCAGCAGCCTATTAGCGGGAGTGGGCGAGCAGTACTTC. This rearrangement joins TRBV2 to TRBJ2-7; 9 bases are a match to TRBD2. The V gene end was trimmed by 6 bases and the J gene end by 6 bases; junction bases not matched to a gene: 9. CDR3 length: 14 residues. CDR1 is SNHLY, CDR2 FYNNEI, per germline.

The chain employs TRBV6-1 and TRBJ2-7; D not certain. V lost 5 bases, J lost 0 bases, and 8 bases lay in between. Germline CDR1 reads MNHNS; CDR2 reads SASEGT. This CDR3 has 13 residues. In DNA form, the CDR3 reads TGTGCCAGCAGTACAGAGAACTCCTACGAGCAGTACTTC. Its protein is CASSTENSYEQYF.

This clone was observed once. The V and J genes are TRBV21-1 and TRBJ2-7; the DNA was not compared with TRBD2, the D call given in the table. TRBV21-1 is listed as a pseudogene. The CDR3 consists of 15 residues. This CDR3 reads CASSSRTSGSHEQYF. CDR3 sequence (DNA): TGTGCCAGCAGCTCTCGGACTAGCGGGAGTCACGAGCAGTACTTC.

This clone has only a few counts. This rearrangement joins TRBV30 to TRBJ1-2, with D possibly TRBD1 on 5 matching bases. Trimming removed 3 bases from V and 8 bases from J, with 10 bases in between. The germline V gene has CDR1 GTSNPN and CDR2 SVGIG (reference sequence). The CDR3 has 11 residues. For the CDR3, the DNA is TGTGCCTGGAGGGGGGGATCGGGCTACACCTTC. Translating gives CAWRGGSGYTF.

This clone was observed a single time. The chain has TRBV28 and TRBJ2-7; 9 bases line up with TRBD2. Germline V gives CDR1 MDHEN, CDR2 SYDVKM. CDR3 length equals 14 residues. Trimming cost V 5 bases and J 5 bases; bases outside gene matches: 7. CDR3: CASSPGLAYHEQYF. DNA for the CDR3: TGTGCCAGCAGTCCGGGACTAGCTTATCACGAGCAGTACTTC. Drawing the rest from reference TRBV28 and TRBJ2-7, the complete variable domain is DVKVTQSSRYLVKRTGEKVFLECVQDMDHENMFWYRQDPGLGLRLIYFSYDVKMKEKGDIPEGYSVSREKKERFSLILESASTNQTSMYLCASSPGLAYHEQYFGPGTRLTVT.

The J gene is TRBJ2-4, the V gene TRBV6-6; tentative D call: TRBD2 (6 bases). Per the germline V gene, CDR1 is MNHNY and CDR2 is SVGAGI (reference sequence). Trimming stripped 6 bases from V and 0 bases from J, with 15 bases between. The CDR3 is made up of 16 amino acids. CDR3 DNA: TGTGCCAGCAGCACCGGGGTCGGGAGAGCCAAAAACATTCAGTACTTC. Protein product: CASSTGVGRAKNIQYF.

The chain has TRBV5-1 and TRBJ2-7, with D tentatively TRBD2 (6 bases). Trimming removed 2 bases at V and 5 bases at J, with 14 bases between. Looked up from germline, CDR1 is SGHRS and CDR2 is YFSETQ. This CDR3 is 14 amino acids long. The CDR3 DNA reads TGCGCCAGCAGCTTTAACCCAGCTAGCGACGAGCAGTACTTC. It specifies CASSFNPASDEQYF.

V gene TRBV7-9 combines with J gene TRBJ2-1; the D gene could be TRBD1 or TRBD2 (6 bases each). V was shortened by 1 base and J by 7 bases, with 14 bases between the two germline ends. CDR3 length: 15 amino acids. Germline loops: CDR1 SEHNR, CDR2 FQNEAQ (reference sequence). The CDR3 loop reads CASSLEGGGRNEQFF. The CDR3 DNA sequence: TGTGCCAGCAGCTTAGAGGGGGGAGGCAGGAATGAGCAGTTCTTC.

This chain connects TRBV5-1 to TRBJ1-4; D ambiguous. Per germline, CDR1 SGHRS and CDR2 YFSETQ. The V and J ends lost 0 bases and 8 bases respectively, with 8 bases between them. The CDR3 covers 13 residues. The CDR3: CASSLAGGEKLFF. The CDR3, as DNA: TGCGCCAGCAGCTTGGCAGGCGGGGAAAAACTGTTTTTT.

This sequence joins TRBV14 and TRBJ2-1; no clear D gene. V gave up 1 base and J gave up 0 bases, with 7 bases separating them. The CDR3 is 15 residues long. The V gene's germline CDR1 is SGHDN and CDR2 FVKESK. The CDR3 nucleotides are TGTGCCAGCAGCCAAGGGCCCACCTCCTACAATGAGCAGTTCTTC. As protein: CASSQGPTSYNEQFF.

The chain recombines TRBV27 with TRBJ2-1; the match to TRBD1 covers 9 bases. J lost 7 bases, V lost 5 bases, and 9 bases had no gene match. CDR3 length equals 15 residues. Germline V gene sequence: CDR1 MNHEY, CDR2 SMNVEV (reference sequence). The CDR3, as DNA: TGTGCCAGCAGTCTAGGGACAGGGCGTGTGAATGAGCAGTTCTTC. Translating gives CASSLGTGRVNEQFF.

The chain links TRBV6-6 to TRBJ1-1; 9 bases agree with TRBD1. Trimming took 6 bases from V and 5 from J; bases not matched to a gene: 7. The CDR3 loop spans 14 amino acids. The germline V gene has CDR1 MNHNY and CDR2 SVGAGI (reference sequence). The CDR3 region has the DNA TGTGCCAGCAGGAGGACAGGGGCCGGAACTGAAGCTTTCTTT. It yields the protein CASRRTGAGTEAFF.

The V call is TRBV19, the J call TRBJ1-5, with 10 bases that match TRBD1. Trimming at V came to 3 bases and at J to 2 bases, leaving 4 bases not matched to a gene. The germline V gene encodes CDR1 LNHDA and CDR2 SQIVND (reference sequence). This CDR3 has 16 residues. CDR3 DNA sequence: TGTGCCAGTAGTATCTTTGGGACAGGGGGCAATCAGCCCCAGCATTTT. This sequence encodes CASSIFGTGGNQPQHF.

The chain combines TRBV9 with TRBJ2-1, with 10 bases matching TRBD2. The CDR3 runs 17 residues. V gave up 4 bases and J gave up 1 base; unmatched junction bases: 8. CDR1 is SGDLS, CDR2 YYNGEE, per germline. CDR3 sequence: CASSPGSGRRSYNEQFF. In DNA, the CDR3 is TGTGCCAGCAGCCCTGGTAGCGGGAGGAGGTCCTACAATGAGCAGTTCTTC.

The chain links TRBV2 to TRBJ1-2; the match to TRBD1 covers 12 bases. This CDR3 region has 15 residues. CDR1 SNHLY and CDR2 FYNNEI come from the germline V gene. Germline trimming cut 7 bases from V and 4 bases from J; bases unmatched to any gene: 7. In nucleotides, the CDR3 is TGTGCCAGCACTCCTGGGACAGGGGGCTTCTATGGCTACACCTTC. It is translated as CASTPGTGGFYGYTF.

This clone was observed a handful of times. This rearrangement joins TRBV7-9 to TRBJ1-5; the D is unclear. The ends were cut back, 4 bases at V and 3 bases at J, with 10 bases in the middle. Germline lookup yields CDR1 SEHNR and CDR2 FQNEAQ (reference sequence). This CDR3 comprises 14 residues. CDR3 nucleotide sequence: TGTGCCAGCAGCTCTGGAGAATTCAATCAGCCCCAGCATTTT. It yields the protein CASSSGEFNQPQHF.

This clone has just a few counts. The chain has TRBV2 and TRBJ2-7; the match to TRBD1 covers 10 bases. The CDR3 loop spans 13 amino acids. The V gene end was trimmed by 4 bases and the J gene end by 6 bases; junction bases not matched to a gene: 3. Germline lookup yields CDR1 SNHLY and CDR2 FYNNEI. As DNA, the CDR3 is TGTGCCAGCAGTGTGACAGGGGGCGCCGAGCAGTACTTC. Translated, it gives CASSVTGGAEQYF.

The chain employs TRBV29-1 and TRBJ2-1; D might be TRBD2 (5 bases). Germline CDR1 and CDR2: SQVTM and ANQGSEA. V dropped 7 bases and J dropped 1 base, with 14 bases sitting between them. CDR3 size: 14 residues. DNA for the CDR3: TGCAGCGGAGGGATAGGTGGATCCTACAATGAGCAGTTCTTC. This translates into CSGGIGGSYNEQFF.

The CDR3 protein is CASSPTGYGNQPQHF. The CDR3 DNA reads TGTGCCAGCAGCCCTACAGGGTACGGCAATCAGCCCCAGCATTTT. The gene calls are TRBV6-5 and TRBJ1-5; D may be TRBD1 (6 bases). Germline lookup yields CDR1 MNHEY and CDR2 SVGAGI. The CDR3 totals 15 residues. Trimming took 6 bases from V and 2 from J, leaving 14 bases between them.

The chain combines TRBV7-2 with TRBJ2-5; perhaps TRBD2 as D (7 bases). The CDR3 has 14 amino acids. Trimming removed 7 bases at V and 1 base at J, with 13 bases between. The germline V gene encodes CDR1 SGHTA and CDR2 FQGNSA. The CDR3 DNA reads TGTGCCAGCACCGAGGGGGGGCTCCAAGAGACCCAGTACTTC. This gives the protein CASTEGGLQETQYF.

This rearrangement joins TRBV11-2 to TRBJ2-2, with a possible D match to TRBD1 (8 bases). In germline, CDR1 is SGHAT, CDR2 FQNNGV. The CDR3 covers 16 residues. V dropped 3 bases and J dropped 6 bases, with 17 bases sitting between them. CDR3 sequence: CASSFGQGGVPGELFF. CDR3 coding DNA: TGTGCCAGCAGCTTTGGACAGGGAGGGGTTCCCGGGGAGCTGTTTTTT.